This TCR beta chain was sequenced for a study of cytomegalovirus exposure and HLA in healthy donors. A multiplex PCR was run with 60 Vbeta primers and 13 Jbeta primers. Libraries were prepared by immunoSEQ multiplex PCR; TCRdb keeps only in-frame clonotypes and omits some of them. Of 95,000 to 150,000 clones in the sample, about four fifths were seen once. CDR1 is SGHTA and CDR2 is FQGNSA in the germline V gene. This CDR3 has 14 residues. V shed 4 bases and J shed 3 bases, with 13 bases lying between them. The sequence came from a female donor in good health and CMV-seropositive. The chain employs TRBV7-2 and TRBJ2-7, with a possible D match to TRBD1 (6 bases). Source material: PBMCs. The CDR3 DNA reads TGTGCCAGCAGCTCAAGGACAGCTAGCTACGAGCAGTACTTC. Its protein is CASSSRTASYEQYF.